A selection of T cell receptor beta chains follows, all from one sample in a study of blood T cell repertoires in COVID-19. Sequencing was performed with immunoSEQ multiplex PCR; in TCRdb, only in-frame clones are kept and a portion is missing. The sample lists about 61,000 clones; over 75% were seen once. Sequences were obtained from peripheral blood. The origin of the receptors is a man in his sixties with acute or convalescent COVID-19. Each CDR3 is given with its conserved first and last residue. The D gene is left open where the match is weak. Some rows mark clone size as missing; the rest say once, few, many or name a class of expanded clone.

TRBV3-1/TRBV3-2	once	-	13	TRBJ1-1	TGTGCCAGCAGCCAAGCCCAACGGGAGGAAGCTTTCTTT	CASSQAQREEAFF
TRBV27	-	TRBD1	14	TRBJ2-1	TGTGCCAGCAGGCCCGGGACAGGTTACAATGAGCAGTTCTTC	CASRPGTGYNEQFF
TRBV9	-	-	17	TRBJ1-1	TGTGCCAGCAGCGTAGCGACAGGATCGGGAGGAATCACTGAAGCTTTCTTT	CASSVATGSGGITEAFF
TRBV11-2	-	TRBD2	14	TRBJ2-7	TGTGCCAGCAGCCTCAGCGGGGGCACCTACGAGCAGTACTTC	CASSLSGGTYEQYF
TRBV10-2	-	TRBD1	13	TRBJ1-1	TGCGCCAGCAGGGACGACAGGGCCACTGAAGCTTTCTTT	CASRDDRATEAFF
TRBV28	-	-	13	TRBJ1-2	TGTGCCAGCAGAGGGGAAGCTCTCTATGGCTACACCTTC	CASRGEALYGYTF
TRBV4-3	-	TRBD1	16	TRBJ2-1	TGCGCCAGCAGCCAGCCGGGACAGACCGTCTACAATGAGCAGTTCTTC	CASSQPGQTVYNEQFF
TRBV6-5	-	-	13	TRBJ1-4	TGTGCCAGCAAACTCGTAACCACAGGAAAACTGTTTTTT	CASKLVTTGKLFF
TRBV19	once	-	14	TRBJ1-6	TGTGCCAGTAGCCTGGACAAGTATAATTCACCCCTCCACTTT	CASSLDKYNSPLHF
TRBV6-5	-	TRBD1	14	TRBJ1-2	TGTGCCAGCATCGGGACAGGCGTCAAAGGTGGCTACACCTTC	CASIGTGVKGGYTF
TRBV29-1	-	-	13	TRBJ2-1	TGCAGCGTTGAACCGGACAGTTACAATGAGCAGTTCTTC	CSVEPDSYNEQFF
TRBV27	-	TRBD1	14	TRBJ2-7	TGTGCCAGCAGCTCGGGACAGGGCATCCACGAGCAGTACTTC	CASSSGQGIHEQYF
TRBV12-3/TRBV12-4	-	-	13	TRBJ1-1	TGTGCCAGCAGTTTTTCGGTCGGGGTGGGCGCTTTCTTT	CASSFSVGVGAFF
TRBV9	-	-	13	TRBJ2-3	TGTGCCAGCAGCGTGAGGCCCACAGATACGCAGTATTTT	CASSVRPTDTQYF
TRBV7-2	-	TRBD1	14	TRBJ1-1	TGTGCCAGCAGCCTGGGACAGGGAAACACTGAAGCTTTCTTT	CASSLGQGNTEAFF
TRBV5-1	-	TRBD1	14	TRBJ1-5	TGCGCCAGCAGCGACGGGACAGGCAATCAGCCCCAGCATTTT	CASSDGTGNQPQHF
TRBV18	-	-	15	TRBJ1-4	TGTGCCAGCTCACCGTTTGAGGGATCGAATGAAAAACTGTTTTTT	CASSPFEGSNEKLFF
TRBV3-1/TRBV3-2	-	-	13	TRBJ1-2	TGTGCCAGCAGCCCCCCCCTAGGCTATGGCTACACCTTC	CASSPPLGYGYTF
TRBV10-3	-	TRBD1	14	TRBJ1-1	TGTGCCACCCTGGACAGGGATAGGAACACTGAAGCTTTCTTT	CATLDRDRNTEAFF
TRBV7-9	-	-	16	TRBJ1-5	TGTGCCAGCAGCTTAGGACGACAGGAGGGCAATCAGCCCCAGCATTTT	CASSLGRQEGNQPQHF
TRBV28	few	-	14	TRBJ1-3	TGTGCCAGCAGTTCCCTCCTCTCTGGAAACACCATATATTTT	CASSSLLSGNTIYF
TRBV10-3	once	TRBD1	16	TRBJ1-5	TGTGCCATCAGTGGACAGGGGCCTAATAATAATCAGCCCCAGCATTTT	CAISGQGPNNNQPQHF
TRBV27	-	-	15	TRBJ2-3	TGTGCCATCGGGGGTGCGGGGTCCGGGGGAGATACGCAGTATTTT	CAIGGAGSGGDTQYF
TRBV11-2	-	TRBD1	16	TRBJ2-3	TGTGCCAGCAGCTTAGGGCAGGGGGTGGTCACAGATACGCAGTATTTT	CASSLGQGVVTDTQYF
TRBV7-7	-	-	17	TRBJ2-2	TGTGCCAGCAGCTCCGGGATGGAGGGGAAGAACACCGGGGAGCTGTTTTTT	CASSSGMEGKNTGELFF
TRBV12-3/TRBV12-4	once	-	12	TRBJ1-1	TGTGCCAGTACTCAAACGCTGGCTGAAGCTTTCTTT	CASTQTLAEAFF
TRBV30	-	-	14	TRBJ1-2	TGTGCCTGGTGGGGAGAAGGTTTAGGAGATGGCTACACCTTC	CAWWGEGLGDGYTF
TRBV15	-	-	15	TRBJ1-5	TGTGCCACCAGCAGAGAAGTAAGTCTCCCAGGGACTAGCTTTTTT	CATSREVSLPGTSFF
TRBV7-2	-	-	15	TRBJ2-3	TGTGCCAGCAGCTACCCAAGGACACACACAGATACGCAGTATTTT	CASSYPRTHTDTQYF
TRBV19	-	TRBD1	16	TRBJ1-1	TGTGCCAGTAGTCCTGTGACAGGGATTATGAACACTGAAGCTTTCTTT	CASSPVTGIMNTEAFF
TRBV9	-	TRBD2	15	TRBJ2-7	TGTGCCAGCAGCCCCCATCCCAGCGGGGGGGAAGAGCAGTACTTC	CASSPHPSGGEEQYF
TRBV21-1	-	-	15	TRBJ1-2	TGTGCCAGCAGCCAGGGCGGGGGGGAAAACTATGGCTACACCTTC	CASSQGGGENYGYTF
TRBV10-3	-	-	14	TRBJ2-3	TGTGCCATCAGGGCAGGGTTACCTACAGATACGCAGTATTTT	CAIRAGLPTDTQYF
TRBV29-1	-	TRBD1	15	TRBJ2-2	TGCAGCGTTGGGGTAGGGACAGGGGTAACCGGGGAGCTGTTTTTT	CSVGVGTGVTGELFF
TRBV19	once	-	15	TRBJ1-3	TGTGCCGCCGGGCGCGGCGGGGTGTCCGGAAACACCATATATTTT	CAAGRGGVSGNTIYF
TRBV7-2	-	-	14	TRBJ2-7	TGTGCCAGCAGCTCCGCCACCCGGGACTACGAGCAGTACTTC	CASSSATRDYEQYF
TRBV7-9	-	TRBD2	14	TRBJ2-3	TGTGCCAGCAGCTTTAGCGGGGGCACAGATACGCAGTATTTT	CASSFSGGTDTQYF
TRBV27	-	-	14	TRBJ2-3	TGTGCCAGCGCAATGGCCAGGCAGCCAGATACGCAGTATTTT	CASAMARQPDTQYF
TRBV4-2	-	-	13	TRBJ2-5	TGTGCCAGCAGCCAAGATCGGGAAAAGACCCAGTACTTC	CASSQDREKTQYF
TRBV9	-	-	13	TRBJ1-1	TGTGCCAGCAGCGTATTCGGGGAGACTGAAGCTTTCTTT	CASSVFGETEAFF
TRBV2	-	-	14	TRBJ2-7	TGTGCCAGCAGTGGAGTGGGGGGGCAGTACGAGCAGTACTTC	CASSGVGGQYEQYF
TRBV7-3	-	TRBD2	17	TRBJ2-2	TGTGCCAGCAGCACCGGGACTAGCGGGGTGGGCACCGGGGAGCTGTTTTTT	CASSTGTSGVGTGELFF
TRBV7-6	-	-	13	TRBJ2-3	TGTGCCAGCAGCTTAGACAGGCTAAATACGCAGTATTTT	CASSLDRLNTQYF
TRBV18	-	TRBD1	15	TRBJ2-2	TGTGCCAGCTCACGAGACAGGGGAGGCACCGGGGAGCTGTTTTTT	CASSRDRGGTGELFF
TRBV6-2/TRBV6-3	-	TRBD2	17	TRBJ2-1	TGTGCCAGCAGTTACCCACTAGCGGGGGGAGGGAAGGTTGAGCAGTTCTTC	CASSYPLAGGGKVEQFF